The source of this TCR beta chain is a study of cytomegalovirus exposure and HLA in healthy donors. Clones were read by immunoSEQ multiplex PCR, and TCRdb kept only the in-frame ones, dropping some. The table includes approximately 170,000 clones, more than 70% detected once. V lost 7 bases and J lost 14, with 22 bases in between. The CDR3 runs 13 residues. Germline CDR1 and CDR2: MDHEN and SYDVKM. The receptor was derived from a young man in good health and CMV-seropositive. This chain links TRBV28 with TRBJ2-3; D is undetermined. Sequenced: PBMCs. The CDR3: CASTLQSPITVYF. The CDR3 DNA is TGTGCCAGCACCCTGCAAAGTCCAATCACGGTGTATTTT.